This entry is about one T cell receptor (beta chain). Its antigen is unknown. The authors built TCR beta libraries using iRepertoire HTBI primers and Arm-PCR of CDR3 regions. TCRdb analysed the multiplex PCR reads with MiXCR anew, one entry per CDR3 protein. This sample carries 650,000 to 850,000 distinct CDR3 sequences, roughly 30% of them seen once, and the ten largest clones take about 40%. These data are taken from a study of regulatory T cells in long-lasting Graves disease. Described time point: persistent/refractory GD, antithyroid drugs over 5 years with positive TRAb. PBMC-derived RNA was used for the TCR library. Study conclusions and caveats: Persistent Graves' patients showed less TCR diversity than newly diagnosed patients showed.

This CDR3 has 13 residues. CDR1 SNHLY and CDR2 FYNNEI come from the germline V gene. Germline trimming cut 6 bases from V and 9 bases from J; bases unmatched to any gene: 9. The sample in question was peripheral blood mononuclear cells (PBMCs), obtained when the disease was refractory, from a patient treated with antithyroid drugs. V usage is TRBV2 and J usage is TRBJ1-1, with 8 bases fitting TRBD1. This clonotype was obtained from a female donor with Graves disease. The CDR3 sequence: CASRRTGGSKAFF. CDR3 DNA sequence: TGTGCCAGCAGGCGCACAGGGGGTTCTAAAGCTTTCTTT.